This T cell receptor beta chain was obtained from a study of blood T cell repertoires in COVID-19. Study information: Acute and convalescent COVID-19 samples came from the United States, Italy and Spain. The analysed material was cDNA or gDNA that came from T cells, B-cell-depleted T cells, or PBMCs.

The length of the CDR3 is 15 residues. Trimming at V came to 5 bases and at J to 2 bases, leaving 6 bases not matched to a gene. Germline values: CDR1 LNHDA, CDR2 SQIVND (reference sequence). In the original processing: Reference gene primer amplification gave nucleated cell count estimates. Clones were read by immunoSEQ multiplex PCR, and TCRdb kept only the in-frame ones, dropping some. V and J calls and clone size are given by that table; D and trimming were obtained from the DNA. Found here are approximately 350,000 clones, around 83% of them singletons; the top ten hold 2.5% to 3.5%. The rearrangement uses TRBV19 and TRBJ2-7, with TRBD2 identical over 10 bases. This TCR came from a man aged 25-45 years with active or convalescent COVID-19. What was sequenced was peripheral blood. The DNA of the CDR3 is TGTGCCAGTAGTTCTACTAGCGGGGACCCCTACGAGCAGTACTTC. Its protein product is CASSSTSGDPYEQYF.